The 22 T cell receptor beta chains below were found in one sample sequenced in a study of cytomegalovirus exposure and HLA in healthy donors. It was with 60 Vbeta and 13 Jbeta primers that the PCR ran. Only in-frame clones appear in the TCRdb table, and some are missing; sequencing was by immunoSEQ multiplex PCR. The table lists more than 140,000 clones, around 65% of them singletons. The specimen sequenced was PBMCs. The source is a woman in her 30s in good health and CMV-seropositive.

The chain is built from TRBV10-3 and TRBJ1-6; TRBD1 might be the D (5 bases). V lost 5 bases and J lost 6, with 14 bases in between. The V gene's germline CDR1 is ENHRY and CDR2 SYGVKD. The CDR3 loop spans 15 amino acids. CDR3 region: CAISPRVNSNSPLHF. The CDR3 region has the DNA TGTGCCATCAGTCCCAGGGTCAATAGTAATTCACCCCTCCACTTT.

The CDR3 reads CASSVGASGGHNEQFF. The DNA for the CDR3 is TGTGCCAGCAGCGTAGGGGCTAGCGGGGGGCACAATGAGCAGTTCTTC. The chain has TRBV9 and TRBJ2-1; 11 bases line up with TRBD2. The CDR3 consists of 16 residues. Germline CDR1 is SGDLS and CDR2 is YYNGEE. V lost 0 bases, J lost 5 bases, and 4 bases stayed unmatched.

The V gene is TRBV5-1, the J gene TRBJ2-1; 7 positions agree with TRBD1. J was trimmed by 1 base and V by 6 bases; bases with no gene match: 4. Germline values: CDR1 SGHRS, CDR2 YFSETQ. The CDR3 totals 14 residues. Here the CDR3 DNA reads TGCGCCAGCACGCGACAGGGTTCCTACAATGAGCAGTTCTTC. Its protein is CASTRQGSYNEQFF.

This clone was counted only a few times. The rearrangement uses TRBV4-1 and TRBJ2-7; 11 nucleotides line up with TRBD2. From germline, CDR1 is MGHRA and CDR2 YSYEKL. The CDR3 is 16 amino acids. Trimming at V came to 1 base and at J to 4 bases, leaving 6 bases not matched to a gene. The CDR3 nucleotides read TGCGCCAGCAGCCAAGGACTAGCGGGACCCTTTTACGAGCAGTACTTC. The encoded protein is CASSQGLAGPFYEQYF.

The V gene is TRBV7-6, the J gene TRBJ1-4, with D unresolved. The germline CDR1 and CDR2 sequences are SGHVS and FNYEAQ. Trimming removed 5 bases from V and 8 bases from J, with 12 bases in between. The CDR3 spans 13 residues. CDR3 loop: CASSRGLGEKLFF. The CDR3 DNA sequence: TGTGCCAGCAGCCGGGGTTTAGGAGAAAAACTGTTTTTT.

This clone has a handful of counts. CDR3 loop: CASSPPGAYEQYF. The DNA of the CDR3 is TGTGCCAGCAGCCCCCCCGGGGCCTACGAGCAGTACTTC. This chain links TRBV4-2 with TRBJ2-7, with D tentatively TRBD2 (5 bases). The CDR3 has 13 residues. Germline values: CDR1 LGHNA, CDR2 YNFKEQ. V was clipped by 4 bases and J by 2 bases, with 9 bases between them.

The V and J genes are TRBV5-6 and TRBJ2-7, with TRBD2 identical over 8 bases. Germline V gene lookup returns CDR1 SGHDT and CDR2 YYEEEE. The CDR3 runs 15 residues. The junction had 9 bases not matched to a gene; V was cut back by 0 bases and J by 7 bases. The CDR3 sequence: CASSLGPAGVREQYF. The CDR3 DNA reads TGTGCCAGCAGCTTGGGGCCAGCGGGAGTGCGGGAGCAGTACTTC.

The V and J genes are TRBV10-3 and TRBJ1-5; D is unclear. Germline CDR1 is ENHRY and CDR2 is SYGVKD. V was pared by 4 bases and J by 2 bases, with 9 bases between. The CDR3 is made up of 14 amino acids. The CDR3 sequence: CAISGQAGNQPQHF. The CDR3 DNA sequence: TGTGCCATCAGTGGACAAGCGGGCAATCAGCCCCAGCATTTT.

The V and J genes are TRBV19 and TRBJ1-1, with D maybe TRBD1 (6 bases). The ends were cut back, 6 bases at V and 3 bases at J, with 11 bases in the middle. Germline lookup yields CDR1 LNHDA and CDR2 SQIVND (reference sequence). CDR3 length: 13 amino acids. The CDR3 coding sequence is TGTGCCAGTAGAAGGACAGCGGACACTGAAGCTTTCTTT. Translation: CASRRTADTEAFF.

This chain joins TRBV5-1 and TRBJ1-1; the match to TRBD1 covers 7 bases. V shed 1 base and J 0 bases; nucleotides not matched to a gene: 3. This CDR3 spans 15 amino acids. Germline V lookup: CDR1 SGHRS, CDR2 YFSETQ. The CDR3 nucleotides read TGCGCCAGCAGCTTGTTGGGACAGATGAACACTGAAGCTTTCTTT. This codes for CASSLLGQMNTEAFF.

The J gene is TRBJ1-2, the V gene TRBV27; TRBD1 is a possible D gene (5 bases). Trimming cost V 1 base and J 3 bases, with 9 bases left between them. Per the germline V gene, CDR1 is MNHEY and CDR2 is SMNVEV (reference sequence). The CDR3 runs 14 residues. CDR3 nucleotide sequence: TGTGCCAGCAGTTTATGGGGGGATGACTATGGCTACACCTTC. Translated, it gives CASSLWGDDYGYTF.

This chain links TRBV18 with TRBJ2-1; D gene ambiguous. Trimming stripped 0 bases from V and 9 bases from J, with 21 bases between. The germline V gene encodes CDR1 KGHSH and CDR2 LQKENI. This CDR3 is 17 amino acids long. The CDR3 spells CASSPPLGSSQHLEQFF. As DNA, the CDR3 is TGTGCCAGCTCACCACCCCTCGGGTCCTCCCAGCACCTTGAGCAGTTCTTC. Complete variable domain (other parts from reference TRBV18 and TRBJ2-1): NAGVMQNPRHLVRRRGQEARLRCSPMKGHSHVYWYRQLPEEGLKFMVYLQKENIIDESGMPKERFSAEFPKEGPSILRIQQVVRGDSAAYFCASSPPLGSSQHLEQFFGPGTRLTVL.

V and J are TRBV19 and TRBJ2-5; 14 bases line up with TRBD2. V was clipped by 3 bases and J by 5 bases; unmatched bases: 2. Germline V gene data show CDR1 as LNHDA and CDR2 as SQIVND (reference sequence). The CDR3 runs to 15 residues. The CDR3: CASSMGLAGVETQYF. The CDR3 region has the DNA TGTGCCAGTAGTATGGGACTAGCGGGGGTGGAGACCCAGTACTTC.

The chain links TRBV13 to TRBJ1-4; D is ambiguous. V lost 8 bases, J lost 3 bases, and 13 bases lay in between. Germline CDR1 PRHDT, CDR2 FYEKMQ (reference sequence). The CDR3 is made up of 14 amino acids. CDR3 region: CASGRRAANEKLFF. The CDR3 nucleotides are TGTGCCAGCGGCCGCCGTGCAGCTAATGAAAAACTGTTTTTT. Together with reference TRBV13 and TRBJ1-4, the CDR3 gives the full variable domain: AAGVIQSPRHLIKEKRETATLKCYPIPRHDTVYWYQQGPGQDPQFLISFYEKMQSDKGSIPDRFSAQQFSDYHSELNMSSLELGDSALYFCASGRRAANEKLFFGSGTQLSVL.

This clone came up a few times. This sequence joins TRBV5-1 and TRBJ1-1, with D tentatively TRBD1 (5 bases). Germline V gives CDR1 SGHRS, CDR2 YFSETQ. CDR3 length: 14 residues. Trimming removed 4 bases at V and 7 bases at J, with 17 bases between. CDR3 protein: CASSQYPGSVEAFF. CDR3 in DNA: TGCGCCAGCAGCCAATATCCAGGGTCGGTTGAAGCTTTCTTT.

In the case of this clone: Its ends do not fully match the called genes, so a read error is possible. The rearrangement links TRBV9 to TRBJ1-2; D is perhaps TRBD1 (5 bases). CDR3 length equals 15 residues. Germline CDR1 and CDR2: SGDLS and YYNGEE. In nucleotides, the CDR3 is TGTGCCAGCAGCGTGGGCCGGGGACTTAACTATGTCTACACCTTC. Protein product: CASSVGRGLNYVYTF.

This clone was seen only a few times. The CDR3 region has the DNA TGTGCCGGCCAAGGGACAACGCGAGACCCCTTCTATGGCTACACCTTC. It translates to CAGQGTTRDPFYGYTF. The chain links TRBV30 to TRBJ1-2; D is possibly TRBD1 (6 bases). Germline CDR1 reads GTSNPN; CDR2 reads SVGIG (reference sequence). V gave up 8 bases and J gave up 4 bases, with 26 bases separating them. This CDR3 has 16 residues.

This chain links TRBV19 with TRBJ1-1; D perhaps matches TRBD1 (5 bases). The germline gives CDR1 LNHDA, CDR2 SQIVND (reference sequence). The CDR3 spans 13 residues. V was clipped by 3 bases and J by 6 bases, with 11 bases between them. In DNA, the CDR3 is TGTGCCAGTAGTATGGGGGGTCTTCCTGAAGCTTTCTTT. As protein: CASSMGGLPEAFF. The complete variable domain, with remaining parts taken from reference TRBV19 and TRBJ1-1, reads DGGITQSPKYLFRKEGQNVTLSCEQNLNHDAMYWYRQDPGQGLRLIYYSQIVNDFQKGDIAEGYSVSREKKESFPLTVTSAQKNPTAFYLCASSMGGLPEAFFGQGTRLTVV.

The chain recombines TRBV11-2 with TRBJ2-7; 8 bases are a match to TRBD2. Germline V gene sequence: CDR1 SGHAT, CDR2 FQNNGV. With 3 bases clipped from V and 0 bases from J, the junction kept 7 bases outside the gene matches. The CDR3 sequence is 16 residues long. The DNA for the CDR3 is TGTGCCAGCAGCTTCTCCCGCGGGGGGAGCTCCTACGAGCAGTACTTC. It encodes CASSFSRGGSSYEQYF.

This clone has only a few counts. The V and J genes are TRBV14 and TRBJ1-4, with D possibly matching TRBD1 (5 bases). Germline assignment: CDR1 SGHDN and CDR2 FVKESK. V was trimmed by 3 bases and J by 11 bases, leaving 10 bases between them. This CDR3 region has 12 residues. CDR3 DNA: TGTGCCAGCAGCCACGGGGGAGGGAAACTGTTTTTT. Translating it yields CASSHGGGKLFF. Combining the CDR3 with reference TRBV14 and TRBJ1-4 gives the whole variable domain EAGVTQFPSHSVIEKGQTVTLRCDPISGHDNLYWYRRVMGKEIKFLLHFVKESKQDESGMPNNRFLAERTGGTYSTLKVQPAELEDSGVYFCASSHGGGKLFFGSGTQLSVL.

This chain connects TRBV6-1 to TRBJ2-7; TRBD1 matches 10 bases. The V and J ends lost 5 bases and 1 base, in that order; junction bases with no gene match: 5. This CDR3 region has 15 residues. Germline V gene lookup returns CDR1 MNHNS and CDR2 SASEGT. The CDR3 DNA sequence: TGTGCCAGCAGTAACGACAGGGGGCCATCCTACGAGCAGTACTTC. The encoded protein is CASSNDRGPSYEQYF.

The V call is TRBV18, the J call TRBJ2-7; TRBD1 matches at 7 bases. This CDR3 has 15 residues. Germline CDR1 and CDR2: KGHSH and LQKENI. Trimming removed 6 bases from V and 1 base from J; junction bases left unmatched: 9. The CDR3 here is CASSLDRQKSYEQYF. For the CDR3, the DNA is TGTGCCAGCTCCCTGGACAGGCAAAAATCCTACGAGCAGTACTTC.